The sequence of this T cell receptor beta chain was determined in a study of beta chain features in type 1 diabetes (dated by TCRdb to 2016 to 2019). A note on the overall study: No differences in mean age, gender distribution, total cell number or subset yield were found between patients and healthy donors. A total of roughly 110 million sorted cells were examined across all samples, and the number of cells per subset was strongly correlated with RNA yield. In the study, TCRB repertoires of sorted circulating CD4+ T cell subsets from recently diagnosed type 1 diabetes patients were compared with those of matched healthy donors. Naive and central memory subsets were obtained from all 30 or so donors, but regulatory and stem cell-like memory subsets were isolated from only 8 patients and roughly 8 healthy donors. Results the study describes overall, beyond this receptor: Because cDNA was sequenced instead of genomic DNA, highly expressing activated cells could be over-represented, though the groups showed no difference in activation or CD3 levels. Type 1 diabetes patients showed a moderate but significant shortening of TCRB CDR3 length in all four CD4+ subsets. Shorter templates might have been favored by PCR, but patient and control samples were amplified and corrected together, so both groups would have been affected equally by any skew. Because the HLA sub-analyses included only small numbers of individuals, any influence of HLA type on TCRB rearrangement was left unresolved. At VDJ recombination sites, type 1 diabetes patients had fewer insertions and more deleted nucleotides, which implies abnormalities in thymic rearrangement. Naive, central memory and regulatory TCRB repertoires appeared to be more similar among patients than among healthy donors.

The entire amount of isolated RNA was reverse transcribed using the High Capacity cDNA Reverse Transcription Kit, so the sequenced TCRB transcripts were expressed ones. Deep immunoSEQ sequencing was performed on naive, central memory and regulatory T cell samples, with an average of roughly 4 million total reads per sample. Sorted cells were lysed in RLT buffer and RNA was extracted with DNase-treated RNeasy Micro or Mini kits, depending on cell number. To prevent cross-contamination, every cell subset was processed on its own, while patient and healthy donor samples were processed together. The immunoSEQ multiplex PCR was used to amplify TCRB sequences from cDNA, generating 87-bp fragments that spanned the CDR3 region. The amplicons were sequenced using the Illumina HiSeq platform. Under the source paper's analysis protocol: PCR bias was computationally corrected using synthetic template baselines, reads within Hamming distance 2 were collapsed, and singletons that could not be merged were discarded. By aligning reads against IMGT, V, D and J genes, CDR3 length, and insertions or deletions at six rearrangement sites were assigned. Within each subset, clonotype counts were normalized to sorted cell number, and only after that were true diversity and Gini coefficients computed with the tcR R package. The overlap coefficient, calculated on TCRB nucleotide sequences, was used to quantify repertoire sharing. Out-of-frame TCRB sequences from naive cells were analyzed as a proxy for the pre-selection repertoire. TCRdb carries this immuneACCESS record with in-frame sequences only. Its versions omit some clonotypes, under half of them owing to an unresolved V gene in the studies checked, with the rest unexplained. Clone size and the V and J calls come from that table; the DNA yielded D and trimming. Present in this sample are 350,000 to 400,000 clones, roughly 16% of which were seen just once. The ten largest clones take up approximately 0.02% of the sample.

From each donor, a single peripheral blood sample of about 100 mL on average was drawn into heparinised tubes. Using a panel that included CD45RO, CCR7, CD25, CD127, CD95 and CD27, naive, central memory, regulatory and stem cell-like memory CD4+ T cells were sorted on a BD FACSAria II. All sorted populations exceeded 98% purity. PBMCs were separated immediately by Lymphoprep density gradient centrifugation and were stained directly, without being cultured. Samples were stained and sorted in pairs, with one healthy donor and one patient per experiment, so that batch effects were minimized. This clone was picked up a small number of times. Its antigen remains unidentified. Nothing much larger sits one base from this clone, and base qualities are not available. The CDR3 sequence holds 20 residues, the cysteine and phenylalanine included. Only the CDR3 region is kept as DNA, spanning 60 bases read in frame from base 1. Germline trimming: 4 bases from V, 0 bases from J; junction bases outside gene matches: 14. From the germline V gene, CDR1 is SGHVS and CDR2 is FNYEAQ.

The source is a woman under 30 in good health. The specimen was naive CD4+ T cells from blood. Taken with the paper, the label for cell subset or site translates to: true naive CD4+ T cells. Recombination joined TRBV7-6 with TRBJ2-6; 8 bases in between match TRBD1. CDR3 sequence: CASSSTAGTGPSSGANVLTF. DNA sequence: TGTGCCAGCAGCTCTACGGCTGGGACAGGTCCCAGCTCTGGGGCCAACGTCCTGACTTTC.